The 14 T cell receptor beta chains presented below share a single source sample, sequenced in a study of blood T cell repertoires in COVID-19. Data came from immunoSEQ multiplex PCR; TCRdb stores just in-frame clones and leaves some out. The sample consists of some 300,000 clones, 85% to 90% of them appearing once. The sample consisted of peripheral blood. These receptors were obtained from a woman aged 45-59 years with COVID-19, enrolled during active disease.

This clone was counted once. This chain uses TRBV5-4 with TRBJ2-7, with 8 bases fitting TRBD2. The J segment lost 7 bases and the V segment lost 4 bases, leaving 10 bases of the junction unmatched. CDR1 and CDR2 from the germline V gene are SGHNT and YYREEE (reference sequence). The CDR3 totals 14 residues. CDR3 in DNA: TGTGCCAGCAGCGGAGTAGCGGGGCCCGGAGAGCAGTACTTC. Protein: CASSGVAGPGEQYF.

The chain combines TRBV5-1 with TRBJ2-2, with D possibly matching TRBD1 (6 bases). This CDR3 region has 15 residues. Trimming cost V 4 bases and J 6 bases, with 16 bases left between them. The germline V gene has CDR1 SGHRS and CDR2 YFSETQ. Written as DNA, the CDR3 is TGCGCCAGCAGCGAATCCGGGACACTCCCCGGGGAGCTGTTTTTT. Translating gives CASSESGTLPGELFF.

The V and J genes are TRBV5-4 and TRBJ2-1, with D possibly matching TRBD2 (5 bases). Trimming left V 3 bases short and J 2 bases short, with 12 bases between. The CDR3 consists of 15 residues. The germline V gene encodes CDR1 SGHNT and CDR2 YYREEE (reference sequence). This chain's CDR3 is CASSYRLSTYNEQFF. DNA of the CDR3: TGTGCCAGCAGCTATAGACTATCAACCTACAATGAGCAGTTCTTC.

In its sample, this clone was seen once. This sequence joins TRBV6-2 or TRBV6-3 and TRBJ2-5; no definite D call. Germline values: CDR1 MNHEY, CDR2 SVGEGT. The length of the CDR3 is 12 residues. V was shortened by 5 bases and J by 4 bases, with 8 bases between the two germline ends. CDR3: CASSRTRETQYF. CDR3 sequence (DNA): TGTGCCAGCAGTCGTACAAGAGAGACCCAGTACTTC.

As DNA, the CDR3 is TGTGCCAGCAGTCCCCAAGCGCACAATGAGCAGTTCTTC. This encodes CASSPQAHNEQFF. V gene TRBV12-3 or TRBV12-4 combines with J gene TRBJ2-1; D gene unclear. V was clipped by 5 bases and J by 5 bases, with 10 bases between them. This CDR3 comprises 13 residues.

This rearrangement joins TRBV13 to TRBJ2-3, with 14 bases aligning to TRBD2. The V and J ends lost 4 bases and 7 bases, in that order; junction bases with no gene match: 4. The length of the CDR3 is 15 residues. Germline V gene sequence: CDR1 PRHDT, CDR2 FYEKMQ (reference sequence). CDR3 DNA: TGTGCCAGCAGCTCCGGACTAGCGGGAGGAAATACGCAGTATTTT. Its translation: CASSSGLAGGNTQYF.

The chain combines TRBV6-2 or TRBV6-3 with TRBJ1-3; weak D call: TRBD1 (5 bases). Between the trimmed V and J ends, which lost 2 bases and 0 bases, there was a span of 14 bases. The CDR3 runs to 17 residues. Germline loops: CDR1 MNHEY, CDR2 SVGEGT. CDR3: CASSYIQGLHSGNTIYF. The CDR3, as DNA: TGTGCCAGCAGTTACATCCAGGGACTCCACTCTGGAAACACCATATATTTT.

The chain couples TRBV7-9 to TRBJ2-2; D unclear. The CDR3 extends over 12 amino acids. Looked up from germline, CDR1 is SEHNR and CDR2 is FQNEAQ (reference sequence). Trimming removed 1 base from V and 6 bases from J, with 3 bases in between. Here the CDR3 reads CASSLDSGELFF. The CDR3 DNA follows: TGTGCCAGCAGCTTAGACTCCGGGGAGCTGTTTTTT.

V and J are TRBV6-5 and TRBJ2-3; 8 bases align to TRBD2. CDR3 length: 15 amino acids. V gave up 7 bases and J gave up 4 bases; unmatched junction bases: 10. Germline lookup yields CDR1 MNHEY and CDR2 SVGAGI. CDR3 bases: TGTGCCAGCACTCCCGGGGGGGGTTTCGCAGATACGCAGTATTTT. The encoded protein is CASTPGGGFADTQYF.

The chain employs TRBV29-1 and TRBJ2-7, with 7 bases matching TRBD2. This CDR3 region has 12 residues. Germline loops: CDR1 SQVTM, CDR2 ANQGSEA. J was trimmed by 4 bases and V by 5 bases; bases with no gene match: 5. CDR3 in DNA: TGCAGCGTTTGGTCTAGCGGTTACGAGCAGTACTTC. Amino acid sequence: CSVWSSGYEQYF.

This sequence joins TRBV5-4 and TRBJ2-3, with TRBD2 matching 7 bases. The J segment lost 2 bases and the V segment lost 4 bases, leaving 13 bases of the junction unmatched. Germline V gene sequence: CDR1 SGHNT, CDR2 YYREEE (reference sequence). This CDR3 is built from 17 residues. DNA of the CDR3: TGTGCCAGCAGCACGGGGGGACTTCCCGTGCTCACAGATACGCAGTATTTT. Translated, it gives CASSTGGLPVLTDTQYF.

This chain joins TRBV5-1 and TRBJ2-1, with 10 bases aligning to TRBD2. The CDR3 contains 14 residues. Trimming removed 3 bases from V and 10 bases from J; junction bases left unmatched: 7. Germline V gene sequence: CDR1 SGHRS, CDR2 YFSETQ. The CDR3 bases are TGCGCCAGCAGCTCCGGCCTAGCGGGAGTCGAGCAGTTCTTC. Translating it yields CASSSGLAGVEQFF.

The chain has TRBV5-1 and TRBJ2-1; TRBD2 might be the D (5 bases). The length of the CDR3 is 17 residues. V was trimmed by 1 base and J by 9 bases, leaving 23 bases between them. Germline V gene lookup returns CDR1 SGHRS and CDR2 YFSETQ. The CDR3 here is CASSLLPHTRMGSEQFF. The CDR3 DNA follows: TGCGCCAGCAGCTTGCTACCCCACACAAGGATGGGGAGTGAGCAGTTCTTC.

The chain uses TRBV30 and TRBJ2-1; 10 bases match TRBD2. Germline CDR1 GTSNPN, CDR2 SVGIG (reference sequence). The CDR3 contains 17 residues. V gave up 1 base and J gave up 7 bases; unmatched junction bases: 13. The CDR3 region has the DNA TGTGCCTGGAGTGGGAGCGGGAGGGCCTCGTTCGGGAATGAGCAGTTCTTC. Encoded protein: CAWSGSGRASFGNEQFF.